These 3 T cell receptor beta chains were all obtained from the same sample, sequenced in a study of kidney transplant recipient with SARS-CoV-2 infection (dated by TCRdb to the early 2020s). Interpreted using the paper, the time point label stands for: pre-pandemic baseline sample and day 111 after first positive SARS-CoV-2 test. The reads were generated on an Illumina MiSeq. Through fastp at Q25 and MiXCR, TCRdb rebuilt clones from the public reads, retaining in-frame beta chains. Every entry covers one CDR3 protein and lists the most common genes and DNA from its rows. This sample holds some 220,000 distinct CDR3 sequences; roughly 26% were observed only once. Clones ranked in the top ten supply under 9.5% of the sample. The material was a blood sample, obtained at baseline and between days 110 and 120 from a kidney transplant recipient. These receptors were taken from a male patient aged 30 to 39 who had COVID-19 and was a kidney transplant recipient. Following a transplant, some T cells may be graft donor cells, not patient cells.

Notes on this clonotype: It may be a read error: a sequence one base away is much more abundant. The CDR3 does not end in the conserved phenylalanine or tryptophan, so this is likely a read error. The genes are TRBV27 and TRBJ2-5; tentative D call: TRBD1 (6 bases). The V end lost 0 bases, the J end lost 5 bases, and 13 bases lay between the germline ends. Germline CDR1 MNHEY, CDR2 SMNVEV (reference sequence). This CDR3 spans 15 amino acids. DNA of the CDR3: TGTGCCAGCAGTTTATCAGCGACAGGTTGGGAGACCCAGTACCTC. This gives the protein CASSLSATGWETQYL.

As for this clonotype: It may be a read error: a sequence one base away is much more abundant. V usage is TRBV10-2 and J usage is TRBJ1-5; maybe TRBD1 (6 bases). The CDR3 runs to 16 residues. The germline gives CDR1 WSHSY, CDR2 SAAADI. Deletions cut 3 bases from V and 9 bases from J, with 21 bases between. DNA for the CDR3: TGCGCCAGCAGTGATTGGGGGGCGGTTGAAAGTCGGCCCCAGCATTTT. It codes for CASSDWGAVESRPQHF.

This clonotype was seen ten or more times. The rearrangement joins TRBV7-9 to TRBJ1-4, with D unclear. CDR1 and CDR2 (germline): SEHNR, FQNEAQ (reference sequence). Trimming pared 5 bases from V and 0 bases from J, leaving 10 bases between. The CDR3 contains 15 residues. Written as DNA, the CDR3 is TGTGCCAGCAGCGACGGGTTTGCAACTAATGAAAAACTGTTTTTT. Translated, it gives CASSDGFATNEKLFF.